These 20 T cell receptor beta chains were sequenced from one sample in a study of T cells after posttransplantation cyclophosphamide. Generated by immunoSEQ multiplex PCR, the TCRdb table keeps only in-frame clones and is missing some. The sample consists of over 15,000 clones, 70% to 85% of them appearing once. A marrow graft followed busulfan-fludarabine conditioning, with cyclophosphamide on days +3 and +4. The specimen was PBMCs, collected after an allogeneic stem cell transplant with post-transplant cyclophosphamide. Source of these receptors: a young adult male patient who received an allogeneic stem cell transplant from a related donor, was CMV-positive, and had acute GVHD only. Among the T cells, some may be from the graft donor.

The CDR3, as DNA: TGTGCCAGCAGCTTAGCTATCTCGGGGGGCACGGGAGATACGCAGTATTTT. Translating it yields CASSLAISGGTGDTQYF. This chain uses TRBV7-8 with TRBJ2-3; a weak D match, TRBD2 (7 bases). The CDR3 loop spans 17 amino acids. Trimming shortened V by 0 bases and J by 5 bases, and 18 bases separated the two germline ends. Germline CDR1 SGHVS, CDR2 FQNEAQ.

V is TRBV5-1 and J is TRBJ1-3, with a tentative D call TRBD1 (6 bases). CDR3 length equals 17 residues. Germline assignment: CDR1 SGHRS and CDR2 YFSETQ. The V gene lost 4 bases and the J gene lost 0 bases, with 17 bases spanning the gap. The CDR3 region has the DNA TGCGCCAGCAGCGCCCAACAGGGAGGGAGCTCTGGAAACACCATATATTTT. This gives the protein CASSAQQGGSSGNTIYF.

This clone was recorded a few times. In DNA, the CDR3 is TGTGCCAGCAGCCTGAGTCGCGGGGCCAAAAACATTCAGTACTTC. It translates to CASSLSRGAKNIQYF. The chain links TRBV7-6 to TRBJ2-4; TRBD2 is a possible D gene (5 bases). V lost 5 bases and J 1 base, leaving 12 bases between the germline ends. This CDR3 is 15 amino acids long. Germline assignment: CDR1 SGHVS and CDR2 FNYEAQ.

V gene TRBV12-5 combines with J gene TRBJ2-5, with D tentatively TRBD1 (5 bases). Between the trimmed V and J ends, which lost 10 bases and 7 bases, there was a span of 13 bases. This CDR3 is built from 11 residues. Germline loops: CDR1 LGHNT, CDR2 FRNRAP. Here the CDR3 reads CATDSFGTQYF. DNA for the CDR3: TGTGCTACCGACAGTTTTGGGACCCAGTACTTC.

CDR3 sequence: CASSFGSTYEQYF. The CDR3 region has the DNA TGTGCCAGCTCATTCGGGTCAACCTACGAGCAGTACTTC. The chain links TRBV18 to TRBJ2-7; D is undetermined. CDR3 size: 13 residues. V was pared by 5 bases and J by 2 bases, with 10 bases between. Germline CDR1 and CDR2: KGHSH and LQKENI.

This rearrangement joins TRBV7-9 to TRBJ2-3; D remains unclear. Trimming stripped 2 bases from V and 4 bases from J, with 7 bases between. This CDR3 has 13 residues. In germline, CDR1 is SEHNR, CDR2 FQNEAQ (reference sequence). The CDR3 DNA reads as TGTGCCAGCAGCTTAAATGGCCCAGATACGCAGTATTTT. Protein product: CASSLNGPDTQYF.

The rearrangement links TRBV7-8 to TRBJ2-5; 8 bases map to TRBD2. The CDR3 consists of 18 residues. The V segment lost 5 bases and the J segment 2 bases; nucleotides outside the gene matches: 16. Looked up from germline, CDR1 is SGHVS and CDR2 is FQNEAQ. The CDR3 is CASSPQRRGAGVQETQYF. CDR3 DNA: TGTGCCAGCAGCCCCCAACGGCGGGGGGCGGGAGTGCAAGAGACCCAGTACTTC.

This clone was found a few times. The genes are TRBV7-8 and TRBJ1-4, with 7 bases that match TRBD1. The length of the CDR3 is 16 residues. V dropped 5 bases and J dropped 6; count of bases not matched to a gene: 12. CDR1 is SGHVS, CDR2 FQNEAQ, per germline. CDR3 region: CASSLGWGRGDEKLFF. CDR3 bases: TGTGCCAGCAGCCTCGGTTGGGGCAGGGGGGATGAAAAACTGTTTTTT. The complete variable domain, with remaining parts taken from reference TRBV7-8 and TRBJ1-4, reads GAGVSQSPRYKVAKRGQDVALRCDPISGHVSLFWYQQALGQGPEFLTYFQNEAQLDKSGLPSDRFFAERPEGSVSTLKIQRTQQEDSAVYLCASSLGWGRGDEKLFFGSGTQLSVL.

The chain uses TRBV5-4 and TRBJ1-2; TRBD1 matches at 9 bases. Germline V lookup: CDR1 SGHNT, CDR2 YYREEE (reference sequence). Unmatched junction bases numbered 4, after V lost 3 bases and J lost 4 bases. The CDR3 totals 14 residues. The CDR3 sequence: CASSSGQGTYGYTF. The CDR3 bases are TGTGCCAGCAGCTCAGGACAGGGGACCTATGGCTACACCTTC.

This clone turned up a few times. This chain links TRBV4-3 with TRBJ2-1; 13 nucleotides align to TRBD2. Germline V gives CDR1 LGHNA, CDR2 YSLEER. The CDR3 length is 15 residues. V was clipped by 1 base and J by 9 bases; unmatched bases: 3. The CDR3 loop is CASSQAGLAGFEQFF. CDR3 sequence (DNA): TGCGCCAGCAGCCAAGCGGGACTAGCGGGGTTTGAGCAGTTCTTC.

The chain uses TRBV4-2 and TRBJ2-3; 9 nucleotides align to TRBD2. The germline gives CDR1 LGHNA, CDR2 YNFKEQ. The CDR3 is 16 amino acids. V was clipped by 2 bases and J by 0 bases; unmatched bases: 3. The CDR3 bases are TGTGCCAGCAGCCAATTAGCGGGGGTGAGCACAGATACGCAGTATTTT. Translation: CASSQLAGVSTDTQYF.

The gene calls are TRBV11-3 and TRBJ2-3; 13 bases line up with TRBD2. From germline, CDR1 is SGHNT and CDR2 YENEEA. CDR3 length: 16 amino acids. The V segment lost 5 bases and the J segment 1 base; nucleotides outside the gene matches: 3. The CDR3 sequence is CASSTGLAGGTDTQYF. The CDR3 DNA reads TGTGCCAGCAGCACCGGACTAGCGGGGGGCACAGATACGCAGTATTTT.

The chain couples TRBV6-1 to TRBJ1-1, with TRBD1 matching over 8 bases. V was pared by 6 bases and J by 8 bases, with 5 bases of the junction left unmatched. Germline CDR1 MNHNS, CDR2 SASEGT. The CDR3 sequence is 12 residues long. The CDR3: CASSSRTGEAFF. DNA for the CDR3: TGTGCCAGCAGCTCTAGGACAGGGGAAGCTTTCTTT.

The J gene is TRBJ1-2, the V gene TRBV18, with TRBD1 matching over 7 bases. Losses at the gene ends were 2 bases for V and 8 bases for J; bases not matched to a gene: 8. CDR1 and CDR2 (germline): KGHSH, LQKENI. CDR3 length: 14 residues. In nucleotides, the CDR3 is TGTGCCAGCTCACCAGACAGGGTCCTTAAGGGCTACACCTTC. Translation gives CASSPDRVLKGYTF.

J is TRBJ2-7 and V is TRBV11-2; D possibly corresponds to TRBD2 (7 bases). From germline, CDR1 is SGHAT and CDR2 FQNNGV. With 5 bases removed from V and 0 bases from J, the gap between germline ends came to 11 bases. The CDR3 runs 14 residues. The CDR3 loop is CASSLGGHSYEQYF. CDR3 nucleotides: TGTGCCAGCAGCCTCGGGGGGCACTCCTACGAGCAGTACTTC.

This chain connects TRBV29-1 to TRBJ1-3; D remains ambiguous. The CDR3 is 14 amino acids. V lost 3 bases and J lost 0, with 9 bases in between. Germline loops: CDR1 SQVTM, CDR2 ANQGSEA. CDR3 amino acids: CSVDLNLSGNTIYF. The CDR3 DNA sequence: TGCAGCGTTGACCTAAACCTCTCTGGAAACACCATATATTTT.

This chain uses TRBV5-6 with TRBJ1-6; D unclear. The CDR3 totals 13 residues. The germline CDR1 and CDR2 sequences are SGHDT and YYEEEE. V was trimmed by 0 bases and J by 9 bases, leaving 7 bases between them. The CDR3 DNA sequence: TGTGCCAGCAGCTTGGCCGCGAGTTCACCCCTCCACTTT. Translated: CASSLAASSPLHF. Variable domain in full (rest from reference TRBV5-6 and TRBJ1-6): DAGVTQSPTHLIKTRGQQVTLRCSPKSGHDTVSWYQQALGQGPQFIFQYYEEEERQRGNFPDRFSGHQFPNYSSELNVNALLLGDSALYLCASSLAASSPLHFGNGTRLTVT.

The V call is TRBV2, the J call TRBJ2-5, with TRBD1 matching over 9 bases. Germline V gene sequence: CDR1 SNHLY, CDR2 FYNNEI. Trimming removed 11 bases from V and 2 bases from J; junction bases left unmatched: 6. There are 13 residues in the CDR3. DNA for the CDR3: TGTGCCTGCGACAGGGGGTTTCAAGAGACCCAGTACTTC. Its translation: CACDRGFQETQYF.

This clone has just one count. This sequence joins TRBV28 and TRBJ1-4; TRBD1 might be the D (6 bases). The CDR3 runs 15 residues. CDR1 and CDR2 (germline): MDHEN, SYDVKM. Trimming stripped 7 bases from V and 2 bases from J, with 14 bases between. As DNA, the CDR3 is TGTGCCAGCAACTCAAGGGGGACCACTAATGAAAAACTGTTTTTT. This codes for CASNSRGTTNEKLFF. Full variable domain (outside the CDR3, taken from reference TRBV28 and TRBJ1-4): DVKVTQSSRYLVKRTGEKVFLECVQDMDHENMFWYRQDPGLGLRLIYFSYDVKMKEKGDIPEGYSVSREKKERFSLILESASTNQTSMYLCASNSRGTTNEKLFFGSGTQLSVL.

This clone was recorded a few times. V usage is TRBV19 and J usage is TRBJ1-2, with D possibly matching TRBD1 (5 bases). CDR3 length: 13 amino acids. V was clipped by 1 base and J by 8 bases, with 11 bases between them. Looked up from germline, CDR1 is LNHDA and CDR2 is SQIVND (reference sequence). As DNA, the CDR3 is TGTGCCAGTAGTATAGTGGGGCCGGGCGGCTACACCTTC. It specifies CASSIVGPGGYTF.